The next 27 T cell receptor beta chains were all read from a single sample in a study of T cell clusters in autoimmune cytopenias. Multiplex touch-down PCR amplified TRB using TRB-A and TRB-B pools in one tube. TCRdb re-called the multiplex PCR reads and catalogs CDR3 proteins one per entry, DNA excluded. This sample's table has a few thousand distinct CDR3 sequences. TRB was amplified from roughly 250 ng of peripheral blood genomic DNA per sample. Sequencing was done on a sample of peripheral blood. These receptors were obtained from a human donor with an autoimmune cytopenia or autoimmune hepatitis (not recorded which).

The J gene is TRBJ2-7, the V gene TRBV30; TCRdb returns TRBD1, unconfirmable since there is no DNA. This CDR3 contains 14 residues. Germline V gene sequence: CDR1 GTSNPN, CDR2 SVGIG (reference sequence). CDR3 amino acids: CAWSLPGPYYEQYF.

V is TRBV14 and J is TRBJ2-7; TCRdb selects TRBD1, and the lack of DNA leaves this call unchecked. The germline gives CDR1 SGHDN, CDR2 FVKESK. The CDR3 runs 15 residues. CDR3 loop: CASSLLDRGAYEQYF.

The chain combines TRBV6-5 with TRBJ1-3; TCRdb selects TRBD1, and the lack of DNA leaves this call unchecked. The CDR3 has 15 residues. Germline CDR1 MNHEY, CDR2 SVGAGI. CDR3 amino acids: CASSYSGASGNTIYF.

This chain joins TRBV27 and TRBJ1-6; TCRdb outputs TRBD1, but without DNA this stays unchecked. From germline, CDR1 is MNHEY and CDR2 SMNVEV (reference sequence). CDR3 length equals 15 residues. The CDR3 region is CASTLLGAENSPLHF.

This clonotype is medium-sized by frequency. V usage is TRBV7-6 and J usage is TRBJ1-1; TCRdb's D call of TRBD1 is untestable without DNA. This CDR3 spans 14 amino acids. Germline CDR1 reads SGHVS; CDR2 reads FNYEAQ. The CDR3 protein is CASSEPLGNTEAFF.

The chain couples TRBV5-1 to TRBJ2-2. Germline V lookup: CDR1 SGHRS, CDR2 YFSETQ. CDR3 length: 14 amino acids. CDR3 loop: CASSNPTDTGELFF. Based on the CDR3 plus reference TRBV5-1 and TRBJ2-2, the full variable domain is KAGVTQTPRYLIKTRGQQVTLSCSPISGHRSVSWYQQTPGQGLQFLFEYFSETQRNKGNFPGRFSGRQFSNSRSEMNVSTLELGDSALYLCASSNPTDTGELFFGEGSRLTVL.

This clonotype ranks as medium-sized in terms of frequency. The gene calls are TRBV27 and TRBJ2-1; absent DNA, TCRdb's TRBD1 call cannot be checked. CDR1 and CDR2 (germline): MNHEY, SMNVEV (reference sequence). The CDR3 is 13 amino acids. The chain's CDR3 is CASSLPWGNEQFF.

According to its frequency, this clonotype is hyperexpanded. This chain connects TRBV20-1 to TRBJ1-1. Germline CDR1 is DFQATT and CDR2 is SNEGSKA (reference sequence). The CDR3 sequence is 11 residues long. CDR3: CSARLNTEAFF.

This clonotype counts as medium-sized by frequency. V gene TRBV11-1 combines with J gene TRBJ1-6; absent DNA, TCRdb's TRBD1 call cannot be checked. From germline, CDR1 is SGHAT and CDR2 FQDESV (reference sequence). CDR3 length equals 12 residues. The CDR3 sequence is CASSFQGSPLHF.

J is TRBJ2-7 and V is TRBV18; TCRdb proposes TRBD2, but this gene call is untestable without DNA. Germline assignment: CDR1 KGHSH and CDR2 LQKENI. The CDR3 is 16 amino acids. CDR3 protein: CASSLLRGTSGYEQYF.

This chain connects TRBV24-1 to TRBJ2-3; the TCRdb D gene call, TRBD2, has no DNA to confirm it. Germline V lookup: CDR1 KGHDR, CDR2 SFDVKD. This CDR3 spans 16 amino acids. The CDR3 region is CATSDIAGGLGDTQYF.

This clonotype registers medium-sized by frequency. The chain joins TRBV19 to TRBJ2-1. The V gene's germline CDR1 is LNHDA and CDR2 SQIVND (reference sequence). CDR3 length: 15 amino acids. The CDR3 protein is CASSIGGITYNEQFF.

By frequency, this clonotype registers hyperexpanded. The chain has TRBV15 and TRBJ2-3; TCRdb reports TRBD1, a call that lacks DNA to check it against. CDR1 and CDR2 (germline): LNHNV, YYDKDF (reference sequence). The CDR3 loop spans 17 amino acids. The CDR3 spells CATRSGTAEEGTDTQYF.

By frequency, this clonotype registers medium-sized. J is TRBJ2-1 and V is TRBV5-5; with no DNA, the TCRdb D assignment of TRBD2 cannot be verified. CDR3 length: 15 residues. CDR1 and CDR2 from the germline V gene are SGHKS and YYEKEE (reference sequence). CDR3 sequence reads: CASSQRTSGYNEQFF.

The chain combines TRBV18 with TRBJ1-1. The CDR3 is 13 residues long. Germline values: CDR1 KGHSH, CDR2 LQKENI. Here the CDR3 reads CASSPMEGTEAFF.

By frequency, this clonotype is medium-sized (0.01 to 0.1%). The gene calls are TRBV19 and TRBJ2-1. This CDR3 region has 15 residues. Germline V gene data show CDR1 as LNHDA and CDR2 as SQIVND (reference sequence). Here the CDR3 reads CASSGSLSSYNEQFF.

The CDR3 loop reads CASSDSGGVLPLHF. V gene TRBV6-4 combines with J gene TRBJ1-6; the D call of TRBD1 rests on TCRdb alone, since no DNA is present to check it. Germline V gene lookup returns CDR1 MRHNA and CDR2 SNTAGT. CDR3 length equals 14 residues.

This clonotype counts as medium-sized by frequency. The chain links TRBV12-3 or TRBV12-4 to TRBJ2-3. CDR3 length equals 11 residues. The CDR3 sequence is CASSFSDTQYF.

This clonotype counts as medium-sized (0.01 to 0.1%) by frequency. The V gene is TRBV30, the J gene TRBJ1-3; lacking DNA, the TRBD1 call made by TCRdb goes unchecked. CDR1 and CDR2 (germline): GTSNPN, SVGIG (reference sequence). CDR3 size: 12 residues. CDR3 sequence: CAWKGQGNTIYF.

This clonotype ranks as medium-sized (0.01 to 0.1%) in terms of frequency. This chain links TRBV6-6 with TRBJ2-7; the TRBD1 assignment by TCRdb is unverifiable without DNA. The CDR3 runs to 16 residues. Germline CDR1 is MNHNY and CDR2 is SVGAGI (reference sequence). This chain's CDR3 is CASSYSDRAGGREQYF.

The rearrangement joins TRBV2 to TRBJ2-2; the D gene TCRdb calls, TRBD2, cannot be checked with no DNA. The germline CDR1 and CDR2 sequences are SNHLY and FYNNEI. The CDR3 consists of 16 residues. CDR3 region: CASIGLAPGVTGELFF.

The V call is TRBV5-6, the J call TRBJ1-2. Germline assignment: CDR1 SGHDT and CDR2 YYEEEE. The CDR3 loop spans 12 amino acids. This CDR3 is CASSLEVYGYTF.

CDR3 protein: CASTPSLEAGAYNEQFF. The J gene is TRBJ2-1, the V gene TRBV19; absent DNA, TCRdb's TRBD2 call cannot be checked. Germline lookup yields CDR1 LNHDA and CDR2 SQIVND (reference sequence). The length of the CDR3 is 17 residues.

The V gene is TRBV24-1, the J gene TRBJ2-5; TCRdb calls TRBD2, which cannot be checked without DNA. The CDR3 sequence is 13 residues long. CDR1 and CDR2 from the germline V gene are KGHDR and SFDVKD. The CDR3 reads CATSDGPQETQYF.

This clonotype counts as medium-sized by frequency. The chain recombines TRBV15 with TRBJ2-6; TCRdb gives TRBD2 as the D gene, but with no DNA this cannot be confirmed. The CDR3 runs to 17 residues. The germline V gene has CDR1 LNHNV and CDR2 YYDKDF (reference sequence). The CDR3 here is CATSRDRGLGGANVLTF.

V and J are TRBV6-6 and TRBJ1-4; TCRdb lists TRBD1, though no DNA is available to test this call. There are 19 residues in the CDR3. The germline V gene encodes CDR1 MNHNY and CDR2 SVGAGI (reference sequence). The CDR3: CASTNKRGYGRTTNEKLFF.

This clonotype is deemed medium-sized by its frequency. The CDR3 loop is CASSIDFRYEQYF. The chain uses TRBV19 and TRBJ2-7. The CDR3 has 13 residues. Per the germline V gene, CDR1 is LNHDA and CDR2 is SQIVND (reference sequence). Based on the CDR3 plus reference TRBV19 and TRBJ2-7, the full variable domain is DGGITQSPKYLFRKEGQNVTLSCEQNLNHDAMYWYRQDPGQGLRLIYYSQIVNDFQKGDIAEGYSVSREKKESFPLTVTSAQKNPTAFYLCASSIDFRYEQYFGPGTRLTVT.